A single sample is the source of the 12 T cell receptor beta chains below, sequenced in a study of blood T cells in healthy people across ages. It was with a sample-barcoded 5' primer and a J-beta primer mix that a second PCR of roughly 7 to 12 cycles was run. Via MiXCR, TCRdb re-called the 5' RACE reads, giving one row per CDR3 protein. The data contain 450,000 to 700,000 distinct CDR3 sequences, roughly 28% of them seen just once; the ten biggest clones take up approximately 17%. Sequenced sample: blood. The receptors derive from a woman in her 70s in good health.

This clonotype was seen only a few times. Relative to the germline gene, one junction end is altered; a read error may explain this. The CDR3: CASSLTGTNYGYTF. CDR3 bases: TGTGCCAGCAGCCTGACAGGGACTAACTATGGCTACACCTTC. V usage is TRBV4-3 and J usage is TRBJ1-2, with TRBD1 identical over 7 bases. This CDR3 comprises 14 residues. Germline V gives CDR1 LGHNA, CDR2 YSLEER.

The chain has TRBV12-3 or TRBV12-4 and TRBJ2-1, with 10 bases matching TRBD2. V was pared by 3 bases and J by 9 bases, with 11 bases of the junction left unmatched. The CDR3 totals 16 residues. CDR3 amino acids: CASSFLASGGAIEQFF. The DNA for the CDR3 is TGTGCCAGCAGTTTTTTGGCAAGCGGGGGGGCTATTGAGCAGTTCTTC.

This clonotype was recorded a few times. A single base separates this from a much larger clone, so it may be a read error. This chain joins TRBV20-1 and TRBJ2-1; 10 positions agree with TRBD2. This CDR3 spans 16 amino acids. The germline V gene has CDR1 DFQATT and CDR2 SNEGSKA (reference sequence). The CDR3 sequence is CSASWLAGDSYNGQFF. In DNA, the CDR3 is TGCAGTGCTAGCTGGCTAGCGGGGGACTCCTACAATGGGCAGTTCTTC.

A word on this clonotype: A read error may produce the germline difference seen at one junction end. CDR3 loop: CACSAGLDGYTF. CDR3 nucleotide sequence: TGTGCCTGCAGTGCCGGACTGGATGGCTACACCTTC. The chain employs TRBV7-2 and TRBJ1-2; D is ambiguous. Germline V lookup: CDR1 SGHTA, CDR2 FQGNSA. This CDR3 contains 12 residues.

The chain carries TRBV7-2 and TRBJ2-3, with D hard to call. V dropped 5 bases and J dropped 2 bases, with 14 bases sitting between them. CDR1 SGHTA and CDR2 FQGNSA come from the germline V gene. The CDR3 covers 15 residues. The CDR3 is CASSRQAYNTDTQYF. CDR3 DNA: TGTGCCAGCAGCCGCCAAGCCTATAACACAGATACGCAGTATTTT.

This clonotype was counted a few times. CDR3 sequence (DNA): TGTGCCAGCAACGAGGACTCGAGCTCCTATAATTCACCCCTCCACTTT. Its protein is CASNEDSSSYNSPLHF. The genes are TRBV7-8 and TRBJ1-6, with unresolved D. CDR1 is SGHVS, CDR2 FQNEAQ, per germline. With 7 bases removed from V and 0 bases from J, the gap between germline ends came to 13 bases. This CDR3 has 16 residues.

V and J are TRBV29-1 and TRBJ1-2; D is ambiguous. This CDR3 is 12 amino acids long. The V and J ends lost 0 bases and 14 bases respectively, with 16 bases between them. Per the germline V gene, CDR1 is SQVTM and CDR2 is ANQGSEA. The CDR3 spells CSVEDLPFFPTF. Here the CDR3 DNA reads TGCAGCGTTGAAGATCTTCCCTTTTTCCCGACCTTC.

The chain has TRBV20-1 and TRBJ1-1; D unclear. CDR3 length: 12 amino acids. V lost 7 bases and J 0 bases, leaving 9 bases between the germline ends. The V gene's germline CDR1 is DFQATT and CDR2 SNEGSKA (reference sequence). In nucleotides, the CDR3 is TGCAGTGGGCTGGAGATGAACACTGAAGCTTTCTTT. Amino acids: CSGLEMNTEAFF.

This clonotype was detected a few times. The V call is TRBV10-3, the J call TRBJ2-5, with 7 bases lining up with TRBD2. The DNA end is a closer match to TRBJ2-1, so the J assignment may be wrong. Looked up from germline, CDR1 is ENHRY and CDR2 is SYGVKD. The CDR3 contains 14 residues. CDR3 residues: CAISEGGDYGEQFF. Written as DNA, the CDR3 is TGTGCCATCAGTGAGGGGGGGGACTACGGTGAGCAGTTCTTC.

In its sample, this clonotype was seen a few times. The gene calls are TRBV5-1 and TRBJ1-1; D gene unclear. The CDR3 is made up of 14 amino acids. Germline V gene lookup returns CDR1 SGHRS and CDR2 YFSETQ. V lost 0 bases, J lost 1 base, and 7 bases lay in between. The CDR3 spells CASSLVTANTEAFF. CDR3 sequence (DNA): TGCGCCAGCAGCTTGGTTACAGCGAACACTGAAGCTTTCTTT.

The CDR3 bases are TGTGCCAGCAGCCCGGACTGGGGCAAAAACATTCAGTACTTC. Protein product: CASSPDWGKNIQYF. V is TRBV7-2 and J is TRBJ2-4, with D perhaps matching TRBD2 (5 bases). Trimming left V 5 bases short and J 3 bases short, with 11 bases between. The CDR3 is 14 amino acids. Germline CDR1 SGHTA, CDR2 FQGNSA.

As DNA, the CDR3 is TGCAGTACGGAGATTCGGGAGACCCAGTACTTC. Translated, it gives CSTEIRETQYF. The J gene is TRBJ2-5, the V gene TRBV20-1; D unresolved. CDR1 and CDR2 from the germline V gene are DFQATT and SNEGSKA (reference sequence). Trimming shortened V by 8 bases and J by 5 bases, and 12 bases separated the two germline ends. The CDR3 has 11 residues.